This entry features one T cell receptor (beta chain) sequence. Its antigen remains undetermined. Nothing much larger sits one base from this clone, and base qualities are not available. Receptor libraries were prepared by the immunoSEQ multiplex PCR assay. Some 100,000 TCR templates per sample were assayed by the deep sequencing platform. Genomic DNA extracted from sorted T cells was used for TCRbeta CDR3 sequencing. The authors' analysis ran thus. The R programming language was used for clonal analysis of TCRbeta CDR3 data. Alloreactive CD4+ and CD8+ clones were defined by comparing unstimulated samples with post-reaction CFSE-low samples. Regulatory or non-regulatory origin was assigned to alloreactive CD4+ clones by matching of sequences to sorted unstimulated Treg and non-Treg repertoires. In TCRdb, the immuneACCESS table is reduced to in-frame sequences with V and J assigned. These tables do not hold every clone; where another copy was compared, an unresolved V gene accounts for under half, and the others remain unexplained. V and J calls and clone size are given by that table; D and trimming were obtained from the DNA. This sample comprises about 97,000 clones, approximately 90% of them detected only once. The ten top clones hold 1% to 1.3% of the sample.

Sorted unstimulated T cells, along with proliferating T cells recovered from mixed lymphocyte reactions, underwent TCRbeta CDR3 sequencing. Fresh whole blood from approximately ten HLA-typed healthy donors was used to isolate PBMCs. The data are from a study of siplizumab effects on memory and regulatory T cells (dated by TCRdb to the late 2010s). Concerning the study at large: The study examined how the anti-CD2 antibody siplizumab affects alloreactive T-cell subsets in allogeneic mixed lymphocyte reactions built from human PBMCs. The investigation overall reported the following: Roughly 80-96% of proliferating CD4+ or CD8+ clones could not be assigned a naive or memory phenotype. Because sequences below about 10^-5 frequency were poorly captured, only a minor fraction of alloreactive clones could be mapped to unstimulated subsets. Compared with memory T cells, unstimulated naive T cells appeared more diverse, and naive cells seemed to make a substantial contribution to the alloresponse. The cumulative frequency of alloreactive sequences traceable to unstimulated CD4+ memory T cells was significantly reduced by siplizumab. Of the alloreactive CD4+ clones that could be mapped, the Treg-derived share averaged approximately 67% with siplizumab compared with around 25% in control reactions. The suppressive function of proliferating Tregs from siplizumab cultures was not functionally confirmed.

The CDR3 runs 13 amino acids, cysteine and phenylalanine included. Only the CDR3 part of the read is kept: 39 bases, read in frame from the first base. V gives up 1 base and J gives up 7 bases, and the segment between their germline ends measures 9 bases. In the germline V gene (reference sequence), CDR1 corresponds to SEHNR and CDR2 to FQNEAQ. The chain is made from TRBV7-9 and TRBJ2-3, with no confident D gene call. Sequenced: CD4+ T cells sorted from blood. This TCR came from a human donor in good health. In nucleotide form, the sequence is TGTGCCAGCAGCTTAGAACCCGCCCATACGCAGTATTTT. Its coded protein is CASSLEPAHTQYF.